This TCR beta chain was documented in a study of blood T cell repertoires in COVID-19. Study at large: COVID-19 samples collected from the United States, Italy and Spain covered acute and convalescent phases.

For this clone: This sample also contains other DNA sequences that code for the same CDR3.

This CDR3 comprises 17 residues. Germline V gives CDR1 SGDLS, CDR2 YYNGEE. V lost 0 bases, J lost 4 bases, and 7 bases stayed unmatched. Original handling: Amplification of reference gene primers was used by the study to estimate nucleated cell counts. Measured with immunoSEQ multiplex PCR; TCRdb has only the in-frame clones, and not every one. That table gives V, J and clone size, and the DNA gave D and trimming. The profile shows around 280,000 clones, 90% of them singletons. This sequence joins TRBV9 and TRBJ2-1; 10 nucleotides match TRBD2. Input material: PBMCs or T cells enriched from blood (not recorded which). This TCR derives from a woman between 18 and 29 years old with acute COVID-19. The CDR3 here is CASSVGARTSGYNEQFF. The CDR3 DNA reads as TGTGCCAGCAGCGTAGGAGCTCGGACTAGCGGATACAATGAGCAGTTCTTC.